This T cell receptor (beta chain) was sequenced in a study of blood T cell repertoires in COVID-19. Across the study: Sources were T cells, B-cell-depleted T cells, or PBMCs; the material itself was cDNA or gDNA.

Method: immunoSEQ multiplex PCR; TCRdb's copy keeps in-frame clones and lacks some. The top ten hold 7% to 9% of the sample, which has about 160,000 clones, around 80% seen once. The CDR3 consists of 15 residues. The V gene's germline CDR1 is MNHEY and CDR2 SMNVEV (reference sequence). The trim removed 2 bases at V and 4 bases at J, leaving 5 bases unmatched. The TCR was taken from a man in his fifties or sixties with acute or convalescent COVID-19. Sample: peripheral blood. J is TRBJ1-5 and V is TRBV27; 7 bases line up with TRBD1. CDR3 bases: TGTGCCAGCAGTTTAGGTACGGGACAGAATCAGCCCCAGCATTTT. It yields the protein CASSLGTGQNQPQHF.